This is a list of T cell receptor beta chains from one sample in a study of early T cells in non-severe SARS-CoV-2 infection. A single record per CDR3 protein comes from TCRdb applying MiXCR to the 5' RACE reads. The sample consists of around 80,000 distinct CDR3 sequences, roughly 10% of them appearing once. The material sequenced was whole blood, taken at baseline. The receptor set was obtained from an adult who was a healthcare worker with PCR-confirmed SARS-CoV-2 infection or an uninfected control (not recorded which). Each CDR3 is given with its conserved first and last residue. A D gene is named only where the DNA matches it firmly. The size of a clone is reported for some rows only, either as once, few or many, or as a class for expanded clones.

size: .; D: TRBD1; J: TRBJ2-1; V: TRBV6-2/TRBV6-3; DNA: TGTGCCAGCAGTTACTCACAGGGGGTGACCTACAATGAGCAGTTCTTC; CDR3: CASSYSQGVTYNEQFF
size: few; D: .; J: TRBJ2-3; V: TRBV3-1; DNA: TGTGCCAGCAGCCAAGATACGGGAGCGGGCCTGACCACAGATACGCAGTATTTT; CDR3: CASSQDTGAGLTTDTQYF
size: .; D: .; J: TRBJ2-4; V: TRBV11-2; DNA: TGTGCCAGCAGCTTACAGGGGGCCAAAAACATTCAGTACTTC; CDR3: CASSLQGAKNIQYF
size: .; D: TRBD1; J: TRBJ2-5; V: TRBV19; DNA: TGTGCCAGTAGTATCTCGCCGGGACAGAAAGAGACCCAGTACTTC; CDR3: CASSISPGQKETQYF
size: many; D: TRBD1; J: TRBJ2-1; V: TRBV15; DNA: TGTGCCACCAGAGGGACAGACTCCTACAATGAGCAGTTCTTC; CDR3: CATRGTDSYNEQFF
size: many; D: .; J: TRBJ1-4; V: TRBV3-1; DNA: TGTGCCAGCAGATTACAGGGCCTCGGGGAAAAACTGTTTTTT; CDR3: CASRLQGLGEKLFF
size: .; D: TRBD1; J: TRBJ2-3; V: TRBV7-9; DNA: TGTGCCAGCAGTCCCTCCGGGACAGGTCTTGGGACAGATACGCAGTATTTT; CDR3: CASSPSGTGLGTDTQYF
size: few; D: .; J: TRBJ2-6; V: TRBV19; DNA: TGTGCCAGTGTTGGAGTGGCTGGGGCCAACGTCCTGACTTTC; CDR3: CASVGVAGANVLTF
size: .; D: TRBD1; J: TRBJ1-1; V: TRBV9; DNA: TGTGCCAGCAGCCCCTGGACAGGCAGAGCTTTCTTT; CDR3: CASSPWTGRAFF
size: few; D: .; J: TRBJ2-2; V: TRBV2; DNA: TGTGCCAGCAAAGCGCTAGTACGGGCCGGGGAGCTGTTTTTT; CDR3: CASKALVRAGELFF
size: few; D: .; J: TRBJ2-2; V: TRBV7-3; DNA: TGTGCCAGCAGACCGGGGACCTCGGGGGAGCTGTTTTTT; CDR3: CASRPGTSGELFF
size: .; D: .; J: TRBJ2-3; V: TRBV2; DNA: TGTGCCAGCAGTGTCAGGGTTTCTAGCACAGATACGCAGTATTTT; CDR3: CASSVRVSSTDTQYF
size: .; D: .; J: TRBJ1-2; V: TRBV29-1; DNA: TGCAGCGTTGAAACCAGCACCTCCTACACCTTC; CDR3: CSVETSTSYTF
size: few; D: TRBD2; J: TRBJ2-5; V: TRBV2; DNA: TGTGCCAGCAGAAGGCGGGGGGGCGACGAAGAGACCCAGTACTTC; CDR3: CASRRRGGDEETQYF
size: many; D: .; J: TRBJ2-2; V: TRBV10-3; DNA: TGTGCCATCAGTGAGACCCGGGTCCCCCCAGGCGGGGAGCTGTTTTTT; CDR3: CAISETRVPPGGELFF
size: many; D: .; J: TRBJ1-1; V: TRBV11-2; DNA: TGTGCCAGCAGCTTCTATTTGGCCCGTGGGACGGAAGCTTTCTTT; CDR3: CASSFYLARGTEAFF
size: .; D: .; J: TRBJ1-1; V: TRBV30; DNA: TGTGCCTGGACCCCAGGGAGGGGTCTGAACACTGAAGCTTTCTTT; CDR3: CAWTPGRGLNTEAFF
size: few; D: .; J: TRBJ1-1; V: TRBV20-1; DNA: TGCAGTGCTATCCCTCCTCAGGGTGGAACTGAAGCTTTCTTT; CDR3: CSAIPPQGGTEAFF
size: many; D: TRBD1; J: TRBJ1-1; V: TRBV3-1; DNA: TGTGCCAGCAGCCAGCAACTAGGGGGCGATGAAGCTTTCTTT; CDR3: CASSQQLGGDEAFF
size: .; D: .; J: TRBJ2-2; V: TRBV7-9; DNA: TGTGCCAGCAGCTTTAGACAGGCTGGAAAGGCCGGGGAGCTGTTTTTT; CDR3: CASSFRQAGKAGELFF
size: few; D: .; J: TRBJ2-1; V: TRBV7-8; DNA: TGTGCCAGCAAATTCACGGAAACCTACAATGAGCAGTTCTTC; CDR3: CASKFTETYNEQFF
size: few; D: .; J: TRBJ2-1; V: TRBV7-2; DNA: TGTGCCAGCAGACAGACTAACTCCTACAATGAGCAGTTCTTC; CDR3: CASRQTNSYNEQFF
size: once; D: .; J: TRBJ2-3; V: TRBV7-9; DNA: TGTGCCAGCAGCCACCCGACAGGCCGCACAGATACGCAGTATTTT; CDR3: CASSHPTGRTDTQYF
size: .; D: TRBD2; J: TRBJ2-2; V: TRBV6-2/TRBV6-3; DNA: TGTGCCAGCAGCCCCGGGGAGGGTGACACCGGGGAGCTGTTTTTT; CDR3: CASSPGEGDTGELFF
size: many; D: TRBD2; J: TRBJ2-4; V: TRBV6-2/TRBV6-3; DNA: TGTGCCAGCAGTCCCGGGACTAGCGGGGGGCCTAGGGACTTC; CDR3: CASSPGTSGGPRDF
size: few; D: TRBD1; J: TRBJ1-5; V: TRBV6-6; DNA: TGTGCCAGCAGAGAAGGGGACAGGAGCAATCAGCCCCAGCATTTT; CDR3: CASREGDRSNQPQHF
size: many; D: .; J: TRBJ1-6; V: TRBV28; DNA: TGTGCCAGCAGTTTAGGGGCCCCGTATAATTCACCCCTCCACTTT; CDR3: CASSLGAPYNSPLHF
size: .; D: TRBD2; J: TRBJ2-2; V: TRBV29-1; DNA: TGCAGCGCCAAGGGACTAGCGGAAACGAACACCGGGGAGCTGTTTTTT; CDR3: CSAKGLAETNTGELFF
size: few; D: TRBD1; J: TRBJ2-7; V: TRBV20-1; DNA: TGCAGTACCGAATCCTCCGGGACAGGGATCTACGAGCAGTACTTC; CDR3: CSTESSGTGIYEQYF
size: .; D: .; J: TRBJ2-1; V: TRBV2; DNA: TGTGCCAGCAGTGAAAGGGACAATGAGCAGTTCTTC; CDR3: CASSERDNEQFF
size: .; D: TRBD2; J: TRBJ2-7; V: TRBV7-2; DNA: TGTGCCAGCAGCCGTAGCGGGGGGGAGACCTACGAGCAGTACTTC; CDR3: CASSRSGGETYEQYF
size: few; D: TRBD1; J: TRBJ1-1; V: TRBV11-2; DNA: TGTGCCAGCAGCTCAGTTCGGGACAGCTCTTACGCTTTCTTT; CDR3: CASSSVRDSSYAFF
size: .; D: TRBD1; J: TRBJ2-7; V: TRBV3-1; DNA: TGTGCCAGCAGCCTACAGGGGTCCGAGCAGTACTTC; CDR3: CASSLQGSEQYF
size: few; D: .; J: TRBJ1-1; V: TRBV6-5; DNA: TGTGCCAGCAGTTACGCAAACACTGAAGCTTTCTTT; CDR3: CASSYANTEAFF
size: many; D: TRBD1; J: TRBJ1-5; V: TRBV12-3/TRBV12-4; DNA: TGTGCCAGCAGTCTTACAGGGGGTCAGGATCAGCCCCAGCATTTT; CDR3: CASSLTGGQDQPQHF
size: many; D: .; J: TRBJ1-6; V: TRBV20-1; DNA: TGCAGTGCTAGAGATCACGGGGATAATTCACCCCTCCACTTT; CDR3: CSARDHGDNSPLHF
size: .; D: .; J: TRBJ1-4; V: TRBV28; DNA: TGTGCCAGCAGGCCAATTGGGGGGCTGGAAAAACTGTTTTTT; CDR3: CASRPIGGLEKLFF
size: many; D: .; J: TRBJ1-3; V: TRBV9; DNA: TGTGCCAGCACCCCTCGTTTCTCTGGAAACACCATATATTTT; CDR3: CASTPRFSGNTIYF
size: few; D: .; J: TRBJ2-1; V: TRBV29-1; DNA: TGCAGCGCCACGGTGGGAGACAATGAGCAGTTCTTC; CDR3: CSATVGDNEQFF
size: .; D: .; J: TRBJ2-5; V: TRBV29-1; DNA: TGCAGCGTTGGACATTCTCAGGAGACCCAGTACTTC; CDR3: CSVGHSQETQYF
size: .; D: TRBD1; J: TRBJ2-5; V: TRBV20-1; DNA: TGCAGTGCTAGCGTTCAGGGGGCTTTATGGACCCAGTACTTC; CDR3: CSASVQGALWTQYF
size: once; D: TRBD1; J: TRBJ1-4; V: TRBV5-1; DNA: TGCGCCAGCAGCCCGTCCCGGGACAGGGTCCGGAATGAAAAACTGTTTTTT; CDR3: CASSPSRDRVRNEKLFF
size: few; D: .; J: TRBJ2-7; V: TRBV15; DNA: TGTGCCACCAGCAGAGATCGAAGAGAGCAGTACTTC; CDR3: CATSRDRREQYF
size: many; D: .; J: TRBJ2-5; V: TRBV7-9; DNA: TGTGCCAGCTCCCCCGGGACACACGAAGAGACCCAGTACTTC; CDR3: CASSPGTHEETQYF
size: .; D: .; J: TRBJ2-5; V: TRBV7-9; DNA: TGTGCCAGCAGCTCCCGACCGACTGGGGGAGAGACCCAGTACTTC; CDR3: CASSSRPTGGETQYF
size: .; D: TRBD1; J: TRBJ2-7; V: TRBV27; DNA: TGTGCCAGCAGCCTTTGGTCCGGGACAGGGAAGAGGAACGAGCAGTACTTC; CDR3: CASSLWSGTGKRNEQYF
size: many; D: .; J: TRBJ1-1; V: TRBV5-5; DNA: TGTGCCAGCAGCTTTGAACTCAACGCCGGGACGGCTGAAGCTTTCTTT; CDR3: CASSFELNAGTAEAFF
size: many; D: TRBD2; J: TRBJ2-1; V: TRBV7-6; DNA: TGTGCCAGCAGCTCTATAGCGGGGGGCGTCGTTAAGCAGTTCTTC; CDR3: CASSSIAGGVVKQFF
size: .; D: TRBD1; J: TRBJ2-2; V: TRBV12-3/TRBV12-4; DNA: TGTGCCAGCAGTTTACTGGGACAGGGGGCTCCGGGGAGGGAGCTGTTTTTT; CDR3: CASSLLGQGAPGRELFF
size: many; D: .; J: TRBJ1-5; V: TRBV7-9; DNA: TGTGCCGGATCCGATGCGAATCAGCCCCAGCATTTT; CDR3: CAGSDANQPQHF
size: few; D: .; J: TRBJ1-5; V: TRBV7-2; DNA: TGTGCCAGCAGCCCTAGGGGGGATCAGCCCCAGCATTTT; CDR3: CASSPRGDQPQHF
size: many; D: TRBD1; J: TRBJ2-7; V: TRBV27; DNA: TGTGCCACATCCGGGACAGGGGGCGGAGAGCAGTACTTC; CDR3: CATSGTGGGEQYF
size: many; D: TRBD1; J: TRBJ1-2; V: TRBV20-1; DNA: TGCAGTGCTAGAGAGCTCTTTCCGGGACAGGGAGTCTATGGCTACACCTTC; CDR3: CSARELFPGQGVYGYTF
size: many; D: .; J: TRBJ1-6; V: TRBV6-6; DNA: TGTGCCAGTGATACCCTTGGCGGTAATTCACCCCTCCACTTT; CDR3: CASDTLGGNSPLHF
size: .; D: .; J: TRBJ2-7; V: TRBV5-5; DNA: TGTGCCAGCAGCTTTGTTCAGGGAGGCTACGAGCAGTACTTC; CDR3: CASSFVQGGYEQYF
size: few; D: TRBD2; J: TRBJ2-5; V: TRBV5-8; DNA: TGTGCCAGCAGCTTTGGGACTACTTTCGAGGAGACCCAGTACTTC; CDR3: CASSFGTTFEETQYF
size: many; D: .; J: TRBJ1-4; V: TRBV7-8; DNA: TGTGCCAGCAGCCTTTCCAGGGGCTGGGAAAAACTGTTTTTT; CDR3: CASSLSRGWEKLFF
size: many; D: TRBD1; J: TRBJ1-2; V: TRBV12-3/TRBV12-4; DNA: TGTGCCAGCAGTTTACGACAGGGGGCGGTCGCTGGCTACACCTTC; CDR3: CASSLRQGAVAGYTF